This TCR beta chain came from a study of T cells in Graves' hyperthyroidism and ophthalmopathy. The study's findings and limits: Most thyroid clonotypes expanded above 0.001 were also detected in blood.

At least ten counts were recorded for this clonotype. Its antigen is currently unknown. From RNA transcripts, TCR beta CDR3 regions were amplified. The primer set for the first-round RT-PCR of the TCR CDR3 was HTBI. TCRdb independently ran MiXCR on the multiplex PCR reads; one entry per CDR3 protein. This sample has about 690,000 distinct CDR3 sequences, with roughly 17% found just once. CDR1 and CDR2 (germline): SGHTA, FQGNSA. Trimming took 4 bases from V and 8 from J; bases not matched to a gene: 7. The CDR3 has 16 amino acids. Among the patients, aged 18 to 65, hyperthyroidism was newly diagnosed and had lasted under 2 months. Not enrolled were patients with uncontrolled infection, other autoimmune disease, pregnancy or lactation. Fresh 10 ml peripheral blood yielded PBMCs.

The sequence was obtained from a man aged 45-65 years with Graves' hyperthyroidism. The sequenced sample consisted of blood. This chain uses TRBV7-2 with TRBJ2-1, with TRBD2 identical over 14 bases. The CDR3 region has the DNA TGTGCCAGCAGCTCTCTGACTAGCGGGAGGGCTTATGAGCAGTTCTTC. It specifies CASSSLTSGRAYEQFF. Looking up the rest from reference TRBV7-2 and TRBJ2-1 gives the full variable domain: GAGVSQSPSNKVTEKGKDVELRCDPISGHTALYWYRQSLGQGLEFLIYFQGNSAPDKSGLPSDRFSAERTGGSVSTLTIQRTQQEDSAVYLCASSSLTSGRAYEQFFGPGTRLTVL.